The sequence of this TCR beta chain was determined in a study of molecular identifiers for immune sequencing clone quantification. Listed TCR primers and previously described methods were used for bulk TCR libraries. Each CDR3 protein is one row after TCRdb ran MiXCR on the PCR reads. The sample has about 40,000 distinct CDR3 sequences, under 25% seen once; the top ten hold approximately 1%. CDR3 length equals 14 residues. CDR1 and CDR2 from the germline V gene are MDHEN and SYDVKM. To note about this clonotype: This may come from a read error, since a much larger clone is one base off.

V is TRBV28 and J is TRBJ1-1; D call uncertain. The clonotype comes from a human donor in good health. Some libraries in this study had Jurkat cell RNA spiked in. The sample consisted of naive CD8+ T cells from blood, with Jurkat cell RNA spiked in. Subset reported: FACS-sorted CD8+CD4-CCR7+CD45RA+ naive T cells. The CDR3 DNA is TGTGCCAGCAGTCACGGACGGACGAACACTGTAGCTTTCTTT. It specifies CASSHGRTNTVAFF. The full variable domain, its missing parts supplied by reference TRBV28 and TRBJ1-1, is DVKVTQSSRYLVKRTGEKVFLECVQDMDHENMFWYRQDPGLGLRLIYFSYDVKMKEKGDIPEGYSVSREKKERFSLILESASTNQTSMYLCASSHGRTNTVAFFGQGTRLTVV.